This T cell receptor (beta chain) is from a study of identifying expanded T cells in peripheral blood. The germline gives CDR1 SGHAT, CDR2 FQNNGV. Trimming removed 2 bases at V and 5 bases at J, with 6 bases between. This CDR3 is 12 amino acids long. Assay: immunoSEQ multiplex PCR; the TCRdb copy retains only in-frame clones and omits some. The repertoire holds approximately 100,000 clones, with about 87% as singletons. The clonotype was recovered from a person aged 18 to 70 in good health. The chain joins TRBV11-2 to TRBJ2-5; D gene uncertain. Sequencing used blood. The CDR3 sequence is CASSLPFETQYF. The CDR3 nucleotides read TGTGCCAGCAGCTTACCCTTTGAGACCCAGTACTTC. The variable domain in full, with the rest retrieved from reference TRBV11-2 and TRBJ2-5, is EAGVAQSPRYKIIEKRQSVAFWCNPISGHATLYWYQQILGQGPKLLIQFQNNGVVDDSQLPKDRFSAERLKGVDSTLKIQPAKLEDSAVYLCASSLPFETQYFGPGTRLLVL.